Reported below is one TCR beta chain. The sample comes from a study of shared clonotypes between healthy human individuals. V was cut by 4 bases and J by 5 bases, with 20 bases left in between. The CDR3 length is 17 residues. Looked up from germline, CDR1 is MRHNA and CDR2 is SNTAGT. Researchers sequenced unsorted PBMC DNA using ten immunoSEQ deep assay plates. Generated by immunoSEQ multiplex PCR, the TCRdb table keeps only in-frame clones and is missing some. The sample lists 490,000 or so clones, 76% seen once, with 13% in the top ten. The rearrangement joins TRBV6-4 to TRBJ2-2; D gene uncertain. The sequence was collected from a woman in her forties in good health. Some clones in this sample may be carry-over from other donors' samples. The specimen was PBMCs. The CDR3 reads CASSVVLALDGTGELFF. Written as DNA, the CDR3 is TGTGCCAGCAGTGTCGTTCTTGCGCTGGATGGAACCGGGGAGCTGTTTTTT.